These T cell receptor beta chains were read from a single sample in a study of shared clonotypes between healthy human individuals. Only in-frame clones appear in the TCRdb table, and some are missing; sequencing was by immunoSEQ multiplex PCR. The table includes 2 million to 3 million clones, under 95% detected once. Sequencing was carried out using naive CD4+ T cells from PBMCs. These TCRs come from a young man in good health. Some clones in this sample may be carry-over from other donors' samples. Each CDR3 is given with its conserved first and last residue. D genes are given only for firm matches. The size field is filled for only some rows; it gives once, few, many or a size class.

v_gene,abundance,j_gene,d_gene,CDR3aa,CDR3nt
TRBV28,NA,TRBJ2-7,NA,CASSLEEEQYF,TGTGCCAGCAGTTTGGAGGAAGAGCAGTACTTC
TRBV11-3,NA,TRBJ2-6,NA,CASSLGHWGGPHSGANVLTF,TGTGCCAGCAGCTTAGGGCATTGGGGGGGCCCCCACTCTGGGGCCAACGTCCTGACTTTC
TRBV7-9,NA,TRBJ2-5,TRBD1,CASSSEKRDRGMEQYF,TGTGCCAGCAGCTCAGAGAAGAGGGACAGGGGGATGGAGCAGTACTTC
TRBV19,few,TRBJ1-4,NA,CASSDYRTPNEKLFF,TGTGCCAGTAGTGACTACAGGACGCCAAATGAAAAACTGTTTTTT
TRBV29-1,NA,TRBJ1-1,NA,CSVEETRDTEAFF,TGCAGCGTTGAGGAGACCCGGGACACTGAAGCTTTCTTT
TRBV11-2,NA,TRBJ1-1,NA,CASSTGTHTEAFF,TGTGCCAGCAGCACCGGGACCCACACTGAAGCTTTCTTT
TRBV2,NA,TRBJ1-3,TRBD1,CASTDRVISGNTIYF,TGTGCCAGCACCGACAGGGTGATCTCTGGAAACACCATATATTTT
TRBV18,NA,TRBJ1-3,NA,CASSQFSGSSGNTIYF,TGTGCCAGCTCACAGTTCTCGGGTTCCTCTGGAAACACCATATATTTT
TRBV29-1,once,TRBJ2-5,TRBD1,CSVEGQTGGTQYF,TGCAGCGTTGAGGGACAGACAGGTGGGACCCAGTACTTC
TRBV2,NA,TRBJ1-1,NA,CASSPQEGSTEAFF,TGTGCCAGCAGCCCACAGGAGGGTAGCACTGAAGCTTTCTTT
TRBV9,NA,TRBJ2-7,TRBD2,CASSVRTSPHEQYF,TGTGCCAGCAGCGTCCGGACTAGTCCCCACGAGCAGTACTTC
TRBV7-3,NA,TRBJ2-1,TRBD2,CASSLGGSTNEQFF,TGTGCCAGCAGCTTAGGCGGGAGTACAAATGAGCAGTTCTTC
TRBV9,NA,TRBJ2-6,TRBD2,CASSVGLGRASGANVLTF,TGTGCCAGCAGCGTAGGGCTCGGGAGGGCCTCTGGGGCCAACGTCCTGACTTTC
TRBV7-2,NA,TRBJ2-7,TRBD2,CASSALAGPYEQYF,TGTGCCAGCAGCGCCCTAGCGGGGCCCTACGAGCAGTACTTC
TRBV9,NA,TRBJ2-1,TRBD1,CASSVERQGFYNEQFF,TGTGCCAGCAGCGTAGAAAGACAGGGTTTCTACAATGAGCAGTTCTTC
TRBV28,NA,TRBJ2-3,NA,CASSPHKGNTDTQYF,TGTGCCAGCAGTCCCCACAAGGGAAACACAGATACGCAGTATTTT